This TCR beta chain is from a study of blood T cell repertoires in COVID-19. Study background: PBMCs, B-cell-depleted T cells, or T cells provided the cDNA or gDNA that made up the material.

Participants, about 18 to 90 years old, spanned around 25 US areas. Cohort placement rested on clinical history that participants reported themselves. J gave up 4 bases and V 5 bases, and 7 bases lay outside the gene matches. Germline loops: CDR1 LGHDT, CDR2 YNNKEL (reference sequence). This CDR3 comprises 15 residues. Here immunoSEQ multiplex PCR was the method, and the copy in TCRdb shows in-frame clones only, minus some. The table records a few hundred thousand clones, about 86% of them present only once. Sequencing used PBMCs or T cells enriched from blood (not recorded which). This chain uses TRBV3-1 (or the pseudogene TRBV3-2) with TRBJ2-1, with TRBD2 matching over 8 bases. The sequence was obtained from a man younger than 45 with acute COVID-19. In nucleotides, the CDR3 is TGTGCCAGCAGCGAATTAGCGGGGACGTACAATGAGCAGTTCTTC. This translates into CASSELAGTYNEQFF.